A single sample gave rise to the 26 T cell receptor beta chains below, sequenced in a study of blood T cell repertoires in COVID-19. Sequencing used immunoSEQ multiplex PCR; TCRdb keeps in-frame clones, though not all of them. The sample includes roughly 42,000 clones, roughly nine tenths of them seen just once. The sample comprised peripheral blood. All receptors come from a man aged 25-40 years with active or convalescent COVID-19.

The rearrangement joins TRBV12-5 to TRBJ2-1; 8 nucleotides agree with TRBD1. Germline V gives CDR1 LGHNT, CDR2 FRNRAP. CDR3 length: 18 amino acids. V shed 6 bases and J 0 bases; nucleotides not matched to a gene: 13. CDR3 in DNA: TGTGCTAGTGGACTACAGGGGGTGAGGTCCCCCTCCTACAATGAGCAGTTCTTC. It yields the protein CASGLQGVRSPSYNEQFF.

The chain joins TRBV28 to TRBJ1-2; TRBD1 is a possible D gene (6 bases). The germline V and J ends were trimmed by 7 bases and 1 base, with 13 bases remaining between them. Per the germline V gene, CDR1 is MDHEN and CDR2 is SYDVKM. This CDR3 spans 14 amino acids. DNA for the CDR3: TGTGCCAGCAAATCCGGGACAAGTAACTATGGCTACACCTTC. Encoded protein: CASKSGTSNYGYTF.

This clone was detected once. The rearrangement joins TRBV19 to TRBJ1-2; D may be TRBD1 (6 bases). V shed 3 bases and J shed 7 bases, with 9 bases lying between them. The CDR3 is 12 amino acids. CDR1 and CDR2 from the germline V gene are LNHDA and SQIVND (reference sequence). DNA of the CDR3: TGTGCCAGTAGTATGTGGGGGCTTGGCTACACCTTC. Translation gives CASSMWGLGYTF.

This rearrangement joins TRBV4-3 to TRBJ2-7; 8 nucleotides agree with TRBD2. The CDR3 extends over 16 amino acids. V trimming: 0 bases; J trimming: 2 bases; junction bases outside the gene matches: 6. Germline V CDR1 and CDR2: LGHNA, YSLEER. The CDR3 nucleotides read TGCGCCAGCAGCCAAGATTCGACTAGCGTAGCCTACGAGCAGTACGTC. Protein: CASSQDSTSVAYEQYV.

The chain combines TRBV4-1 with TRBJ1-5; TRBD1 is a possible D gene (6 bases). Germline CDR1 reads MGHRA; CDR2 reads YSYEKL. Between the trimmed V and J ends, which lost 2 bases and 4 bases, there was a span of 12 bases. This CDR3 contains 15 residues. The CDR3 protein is CASSQTDRANQPQHF. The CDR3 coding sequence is TGCGCCAGCAGCCAAACGGACAGAGCTAATCAGCCCCAGCATTTT.

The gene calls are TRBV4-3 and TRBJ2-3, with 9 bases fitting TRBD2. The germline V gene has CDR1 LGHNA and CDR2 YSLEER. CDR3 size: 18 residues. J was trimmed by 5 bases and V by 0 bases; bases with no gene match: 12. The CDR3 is CASSQDWASGVSRDTQYF. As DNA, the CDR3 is TGCGCCAGCAGCCAAGATTGGGCTAGCGGGGTTTCAAGAGATACGCAGTATTTT.

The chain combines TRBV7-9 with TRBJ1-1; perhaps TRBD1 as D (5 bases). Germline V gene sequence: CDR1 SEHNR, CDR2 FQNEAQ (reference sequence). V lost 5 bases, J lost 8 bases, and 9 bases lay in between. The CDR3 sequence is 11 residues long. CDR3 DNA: TGTGCCAGCAGCCCCCGGACAGAAGCTTTCTTT. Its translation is CASSPRTEAFF.

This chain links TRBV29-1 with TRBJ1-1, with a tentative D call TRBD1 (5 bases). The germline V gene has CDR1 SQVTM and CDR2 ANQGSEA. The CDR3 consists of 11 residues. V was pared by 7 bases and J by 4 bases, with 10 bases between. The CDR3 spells CSGSTATEAFF. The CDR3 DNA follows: TGCAGCGGCTCGACAGCCACTGAAGCTTTCTTT. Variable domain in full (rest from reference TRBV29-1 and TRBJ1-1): SAVISQKPSRDICQRGTSLTIQCQVDSQVTMMFWYRQQPGQSLTLIATANQGSEATYESGFVIDKFPISRPNLTFSTLTVSNMSPEDSSIYLCSGSTATEAFFGQGTRLTVV.

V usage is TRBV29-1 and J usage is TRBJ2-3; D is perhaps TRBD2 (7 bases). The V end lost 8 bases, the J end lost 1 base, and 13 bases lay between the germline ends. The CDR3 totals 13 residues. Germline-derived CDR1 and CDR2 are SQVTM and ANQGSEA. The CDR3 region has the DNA TGCAGCTCTGGGGGGGCTGGCACAGATACGCAGTATTTT. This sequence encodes CSSGGAGTDTQYF.

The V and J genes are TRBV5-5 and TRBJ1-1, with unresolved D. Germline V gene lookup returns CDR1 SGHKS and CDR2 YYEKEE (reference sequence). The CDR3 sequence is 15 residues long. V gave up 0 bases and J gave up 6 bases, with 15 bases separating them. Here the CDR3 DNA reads TGTGCCAGCAGCTTGGTATCGGGAGGTAAAGCTGAAGCTTTCTTT. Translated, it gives CASSLVSGGKAEAFF.

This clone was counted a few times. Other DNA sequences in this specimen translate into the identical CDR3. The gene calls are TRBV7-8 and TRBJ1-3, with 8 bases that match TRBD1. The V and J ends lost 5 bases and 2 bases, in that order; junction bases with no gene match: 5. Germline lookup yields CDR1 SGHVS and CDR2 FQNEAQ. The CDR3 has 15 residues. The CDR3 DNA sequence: TGTGCCAGCAGCCTTGGACAGGGTCCTGGAAACACCATATATTTT. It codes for CASSLGQGPGNTIYF.

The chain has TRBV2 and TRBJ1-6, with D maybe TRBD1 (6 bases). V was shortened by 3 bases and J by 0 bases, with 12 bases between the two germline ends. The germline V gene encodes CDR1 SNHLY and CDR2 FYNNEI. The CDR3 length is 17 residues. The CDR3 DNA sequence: TGTGCCAGCAGTGACGACAGGTTTGGCTCCTATAATTCACCCCTCCACTTT. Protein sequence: CASSDDRFGSYNSPLHF.

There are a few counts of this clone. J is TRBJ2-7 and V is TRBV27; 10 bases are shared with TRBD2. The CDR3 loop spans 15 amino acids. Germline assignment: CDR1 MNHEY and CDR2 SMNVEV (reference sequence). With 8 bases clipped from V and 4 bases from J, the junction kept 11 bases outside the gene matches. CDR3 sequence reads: CASHAERGGLYEQYF. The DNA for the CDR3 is TGTGCCAGCCATGCGGAGCGGGGGGGCCTTTACGAGCAGTACTTC.

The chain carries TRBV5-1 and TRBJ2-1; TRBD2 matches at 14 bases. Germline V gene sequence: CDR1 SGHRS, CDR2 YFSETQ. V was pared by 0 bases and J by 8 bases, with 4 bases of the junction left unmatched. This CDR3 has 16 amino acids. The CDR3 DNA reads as TGCGCCAGCAGCTTGGTGCCGGGACTAGCGGGAGATGAGCAGTTCTTC. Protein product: CASSLVPGLAGDEQFF. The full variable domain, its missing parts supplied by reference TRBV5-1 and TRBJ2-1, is KAGVTQTPRYLIKTRGQQVTLSCSPISGHRSVSWYQQTPGQGLQFLFEYFSETQRNKGNFPGRFSGRQFSNSRSEMNVSTLELGDSALYLCASSLVPGLAGDEQFFGPGTRLTVL.

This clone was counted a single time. In DNA form, the CDR3 reads TGCAGCGTTACAGGTTCCACTTACTCTAACTATGGCTACACCTTC. Its protein is CSVTGSTYSNYGYTF. The genes are TRBV29-1 and TRBJ1-2; possibly TRBD1 for D (5 bases). Germline V lookup: CDR1 SQVTM, CDR2 ANQGSEA. CDR3 size: 15 residues. Trimming removed 5 bases from V and 0 bases from J, with 16 bases in between.

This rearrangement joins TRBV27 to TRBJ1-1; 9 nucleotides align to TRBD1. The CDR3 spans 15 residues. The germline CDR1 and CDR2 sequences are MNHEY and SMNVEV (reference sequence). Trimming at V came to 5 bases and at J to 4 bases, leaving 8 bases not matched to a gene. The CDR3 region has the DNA TGTGCCAGCAGTCCACGGGGGACAGGGCTCACTGAAGCTTTCTTT. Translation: CASSPRGTGLTEAFF.

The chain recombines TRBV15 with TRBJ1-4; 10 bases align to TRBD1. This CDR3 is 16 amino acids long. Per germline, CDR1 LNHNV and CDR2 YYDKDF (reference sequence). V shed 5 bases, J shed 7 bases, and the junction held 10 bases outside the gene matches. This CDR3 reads CATSPPLGTGAEKLFF. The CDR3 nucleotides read TGTGCCACCAGCCCCCCTCTCGGGACAGGGGCTGAAAAACTGTTTTTT.

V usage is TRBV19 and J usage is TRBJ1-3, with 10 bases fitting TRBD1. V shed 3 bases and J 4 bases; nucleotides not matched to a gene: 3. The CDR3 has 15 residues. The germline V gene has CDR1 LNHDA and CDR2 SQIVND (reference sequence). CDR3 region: CASSMGQGKGNTIYF. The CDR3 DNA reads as TGTGCCAGTAGTATGGGACAGGGGAAAGGAAACACCATATATTTT.

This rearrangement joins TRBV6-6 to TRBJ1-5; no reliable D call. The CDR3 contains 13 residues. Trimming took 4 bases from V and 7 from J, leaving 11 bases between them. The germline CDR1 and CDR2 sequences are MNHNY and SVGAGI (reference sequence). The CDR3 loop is CASSLRVGQPQHF. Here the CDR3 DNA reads TGTGCCAGCAGTTTGAGGGTTGGCCAGCCCCAGCATTTT.

DNA of the CDR3: TGTGCCACCAGTGATTTTCGCGGGAGGGCAGGTGATACGCAGTATTTT. It translates to CATSDFRGRAGDTQYF. The chain uses TRBV24-1 and TRBJ2-3, with TRBD2 identical over 9 bases. CDR1 and CDR2 from the germline V gene are KGHDR and SFDVKD. The CDR3 is 16 amino acids. The junction had 7 bases not matched to a gene; V was cut back by 1 base and J by 6 bases.

The CDR3 nucleotides read TGTGCCAGCAGCAAAAGCGGAAATGAGCAGTTCTTC. It encodes CASSKSGNEQFF. The chain joins TRBV11-3 to TRBJ2-1; TRBD2 might be the D (5 bases). The V end lost 5 bases, the J end lost 7 bases, and 9 bases lay between the germline ends. This CDR3 spans 12 amino acids. Germline CDR1 SGHNT, CDR2 YENEEA.

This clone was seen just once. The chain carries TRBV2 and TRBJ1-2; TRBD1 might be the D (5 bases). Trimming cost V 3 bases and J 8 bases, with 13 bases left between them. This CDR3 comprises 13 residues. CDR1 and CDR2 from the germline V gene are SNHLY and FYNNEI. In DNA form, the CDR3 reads TGTGCCAGCAGTGAGGGGGGAACCCGAGGCTACACCTTC. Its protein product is CASSEGGTRGYTF. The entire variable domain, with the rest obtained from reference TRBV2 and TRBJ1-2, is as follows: EPEVTQTPSHQVTQMGQEVILRCVPISNHLYFYWYRQILGQKVEFLVSFYNNEISEKSEIFDDQFSVERPDGSNFTLKIRSTKLEDSAMYFCASSEGGTRGYTFGSGTRLTVV.

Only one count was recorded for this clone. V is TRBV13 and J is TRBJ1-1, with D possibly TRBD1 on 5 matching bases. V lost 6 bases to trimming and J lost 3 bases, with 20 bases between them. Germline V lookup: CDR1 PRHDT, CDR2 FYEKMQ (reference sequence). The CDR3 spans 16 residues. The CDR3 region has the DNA TGTGCCAGCAGGGGATCACCGGCAGGGAGGGACACTGAAGCTTTCTTT. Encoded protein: CASRGSPAGRDTEAFF.

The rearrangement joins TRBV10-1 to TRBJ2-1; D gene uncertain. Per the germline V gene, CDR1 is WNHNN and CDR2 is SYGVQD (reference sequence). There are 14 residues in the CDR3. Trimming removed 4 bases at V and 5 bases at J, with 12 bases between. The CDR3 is CASSGSEVHNEQFF. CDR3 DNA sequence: TGCGCCAGCAGTGGCAGCGAAGTCCACAATGAGCAGTTCTTC.

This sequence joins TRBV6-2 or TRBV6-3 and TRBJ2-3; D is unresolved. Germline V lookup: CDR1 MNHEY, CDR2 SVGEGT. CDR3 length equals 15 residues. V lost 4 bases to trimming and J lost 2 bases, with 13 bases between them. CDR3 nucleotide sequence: TGTGCCAGCAGTTCAGCAGAGGTTTACACAGATACGCAGTATTTT. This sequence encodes CASSSAEVYTDTQYF.

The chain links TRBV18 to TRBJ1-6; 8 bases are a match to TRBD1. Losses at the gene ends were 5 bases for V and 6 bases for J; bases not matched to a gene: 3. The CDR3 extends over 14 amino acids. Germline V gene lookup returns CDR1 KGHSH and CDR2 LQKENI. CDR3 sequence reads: CASSKDRANSPLHF. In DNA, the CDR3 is TGTGCCAGCTCAAAGGACAGGGCTAATTCACCCCTCCACTTT.